Described below is a single T cell receptor (beta chain) sequence and its context. This table comes from immunoSEQ multiplex PCR, and its TCRdb copy is limited to in-frame clones, with some not included. This sample yields some 120,000 clones, of which around 87% are seen a single time; more than 9% belongs to the top ten. This entry comes from a study of T cell responses to AZD1222 COVID-19 vaccine. Study as a whole: Second-dose groups at about 4 or about 12 weeks were pooled.

The CDR3 totals 14 residues. Per the germline V gene, CDR1 is MDHEN and CDR2 is SYDVKM. Deletions cut 7 bases from V and 2 bases from J, with 12 bases between. The specimen was peripheral blood, collected on day 0 of AZD1222 vaccination. The rearrangement joins TRBV28 to TRBJ2-1; D not certain. This sequence was found in an adult in good health. CDR3 amino acids: CASTRGQPYNEQFF. CDR3 sequence (DNA): TGTGCCAGCACCCGAGGCCAGCCCTACAATGAGCAGTTCTTC.